This T cell receptor beta chain is drawn from a study of control samples from healthy donors and cancer patients. TCRdb's table, derived via immunoSEQ multiplex PCR, lists solely in-frame clones and lacks some. In the table there are about 82,000 clones, 70% to 90% of which are singletons. V was trimmed by 4 bases and J by 2 bases, leaving 10 bases between them. This CDR3 region has 14 residues. CDR1 and CDR2 from the germline V gene are SGHRS and YFSETQ. The TCR originated in a man in his fifties or sixties in good health. V usage is TRBV5-1 and J usage is TRBJ2-4, with D tentatively TRBD1 (6 bases). Sequenced material: blood. The CDR3 DNA reads TGCGCCAGCAGCGCCGGGACAACCAAAAACATTCAGTACTTC. As protein: CASSAGTTKNIQYF.